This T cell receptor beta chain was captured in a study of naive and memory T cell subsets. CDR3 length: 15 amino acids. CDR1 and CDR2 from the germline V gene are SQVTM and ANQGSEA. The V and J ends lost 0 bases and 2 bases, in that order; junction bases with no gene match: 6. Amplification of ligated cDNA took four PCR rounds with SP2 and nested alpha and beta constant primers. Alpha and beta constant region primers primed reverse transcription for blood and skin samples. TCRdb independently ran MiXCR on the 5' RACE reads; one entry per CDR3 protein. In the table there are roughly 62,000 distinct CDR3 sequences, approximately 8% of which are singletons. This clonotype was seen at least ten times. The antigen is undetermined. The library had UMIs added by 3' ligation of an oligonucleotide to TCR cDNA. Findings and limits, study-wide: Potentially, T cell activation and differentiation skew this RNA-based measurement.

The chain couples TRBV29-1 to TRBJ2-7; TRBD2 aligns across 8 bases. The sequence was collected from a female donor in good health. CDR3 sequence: CSVEDQAGVTYEQYF. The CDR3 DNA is TGCAGCGTTGAAGATCAAGCGGGGGTGACCTACGAGCAGTACTTC.